The 29 T cell receptor beta chains below were found in one sample sequenced in a study of OX40 agonist ivuxolimab in advanced cancers. Profiled with immunoSEQ multiplex PCR; TCRdb holds only in-frame clones, not every one. The sample shows tens of thousands of clones, about 90% of them seen only once. The material was CD4+ or CD8+ T cells sorted from blood, obtained in a trial of the OX40 agonist ivuxolimab. Receptor source: an adult with an advanced solid tumor such as melanoma, head and neck, liver or kidney cancer.

The CDR3 DNA sequence: TGCGCCAGCAGCCTAATCCGTGGACAGGGTGGCTATGGCTACACCTTC. It encodes CASSLIRGQGGYGYTF. The chain combines TRBV4-3 with TRBJ1-2; 8 bases agree with TRBD1. Germline loops: CDR1 LGHNA, CDR2 YSLEER. The CDR3 runs to 16 residues. V gave up 4 bases and J gave up 4 bases; unmatched junction bases: 11.

The V call is TRBV5-4, the J call TRBJ1-1, with D maybe TRBD1 (6 bases). The germline V and J ends were trimmed by 5 bases and 3 bases, with 14 bases remaining between them. This CDR3 has 14 amino acids. Germline CDR1 is SGHNT and CDR2 is YYREEE (reference sequence). CDR3 amino acids: CASSARGKDTEAFF. The CDR3 DNA reads as TGTGCCAGCAGTGCTAGGGGGAAGGACACTGAAGCTTTCTTT.

This clone has a handful of counts. The V gene is TRBV6-6, the J gene TRBJ2-1; D may match TRBD1 or TRBD2 (6 bases each). Trimming removed 10 bases from V and 10 bases from J, with 23 bases in between. This CDR3 has 14 residues. CDR1 and CDR2 (germline): MNHNY, SVGAGI (reference sequence). As DNA, the CDR3 is TGTGCCACCTCCCTGGCTGGGGGGCGGCCAGAGCAGTTCTTC. It is translated as CATSLAGGRPEQFF.

This chain connects TRBV27 to TRBJ2-2; no clear D. The CDR3 has 14 amino acids. Germline CDR1 MNHEY, CDR2 SMNVEV (reference sequence). V was pared by 6 bases and J by 3 bases, with 11 bases between. This CDR3 is CASRPTRDTGELFF. The CDR3 nucleotides read TGTGCCAGCAGGCCAACCCGGGACACCGGGGAGCTGTTTTTT.

The rearrangement links TRBV25-1 to TRBJ2-3; tentatively, D is TRBD1 (5 bases). Germline CDR1 MGHDK, CDR2 SYGVNS. The CDR3 is 13 amino acids. Trimming removed 4 bases from V and 2 bases from J, with 7 bases in between. In nucleotides, the CDR3 is TGTGCCAGCAGTGGGGGCCTCACAGATACGCAGTATTTT. Encoded protein: CASSGGLTDTQYF.

This clone was seen a handful of times. The chain carries TRBV5-1 and TRBJ2-7, with D hard to call. Looked up from germline, CDR1 is SGHRS and CDR2 is YFSETQ. V dropped 3 bases and J dropped 0 bases, with 13 bases sitting between them. CDR3 length: 15 amino acids. As DNA, the CDR3 is TGCGCCAGCAGCTCCGACATGTCCAGCTCCTACGAGCAGTACTTC. Its translation is CASSSDMSSSYEQYF.

The gene calls are TRBV2 and TRBJ1-2; D gene ambiguous. CDR1 is SNHLY and CDR2 is FYNNEI in the germline V gene. Trimming removed 2 bases from V and 4 bases from J, with 8 bases in between. The CDR3 runs to 13 residues. In nucleotides, the CDR3 is TGTGCCAGCAGTGAATCGGAGACCTATGGCTACACCTTC. It is translated as CASSESETYGYTF.

The chain employs TRBV11-2 and TRBJ1-1; weak D call: TRBD1 (6 bases). Germline loops: CDR1 SGHAT, CDR2 FQNNGV. The CDR3 covers 15 residues. V gave up 5 bases and J gave up 7 bases, with 20 bases separating them. The CDR3 protein is CASSGIRNLGGEAFF. CDR3 bases: TGTGCCAGCAGCGGGATACGGAACCTAGGGGGTGAAGCTTTCTTT.

V and J are TRBV11-3 and TRBJ2-1; D is unresolved. The germline V gene has CDR1 SGHNT and CDR2 YENEEA. The V end lost 1 base, the J end lost 7 bases, and 11 bases lay between the germline ends. The CDR3 has 14 residues. Here the CDR3 reads CASSLGWLGNEQFF. DNA of the CDR3: TGTGCCAGCAGCTTAGGTTGGCTGGGGAATGAGCAGTTCTTC.

Note on this clone: One end of the junction is discordant with germline, which a read error may explain. This sample includes further DNA sequences coding for the same CDR3. Here the CDR3 reads CAWSVRGGAGNTIYF. The CDR3 DNA reads TGTGCCTGGAGTGTAAGGGGGGGAGCTGGTAACACCATATATTTT. The chain links TRBV30 to TRBJ1-3; possibly TRBD1 for D (6 bases). This CDR3 spans 15 amino acids. Germline V CDR1 and CDR2: GTSNPN, SVGIG (reference sequence).

This chain uses TRBV7-8 with TRBJ2-1; D is unresolved. Germline CDR1 is SGHVS and CDR2 is FQNEAQ. CDR3 length equals 13 residues. The ends were cut back, 1 base at V and 8 bases at J, with 9 bases in the middle. The CDR3 DNA follows: TGTGCCAGCAGCTTAGAGTGGTCCGATGAGCAGTTCTTC. This codes for CASSLEWSDEQFF.

The chain uses TRBV7-2 and TRBJ2-3; weak D call: TRBD1 (6 bases). Trimming removed 1 base from V and 6 bases from J, with 11 bases in between. The germline CDR1 and CDR2 sequences are SGHTA and FQGNSA. The CDR3 loop spans 14 amino acids. The CDR3 sequence is CASSLDRVTDTQYF. CDR3 sequence (DNA): TGTGCCAGCAGCTTAGACAGGGTCACTGATACGCAGTATTTT.

The genes are TRBV6-6 and TRBJ2-2; D is perhaps TRBD1 (5 bases). Germline loops: CDR1 MNHNY, CDR2 SVGAGI (reference sequence). The CDR3 is 13 amino acids. Trimming left V 2 bases short and J 5 bases short, with 6 bases between. The CDR3 region is CASSYRGTGELFF. The CDR3 nucleotides are TGTGCCAGCAGTTACAGGGGAACCGGGGAGCTGTTTTTT.

The rearrangement uses TRBV28 and TRBJ2-7; 9 bases map to TRBD1. The CDR3 is 17 amino acids. V dropped 4 bases and J dropped 2; count of bases not matched to a gene: 12. The germline V gene has CDR1 MDHEN and CDR2 SYDVKM. CDR3 sequence reads: CASSSDQGQGIPYEQYF. CDR3 in DNA: TGTGCCAGCAGTTCCGACCAGGGACAGGGCATTCCCTACGAGCAGTACTTC. The full variable domain, with the rest looked up from reference TRBV28 and TRBJ2-7, is DVKVTQSSRYLVKRTGEKVFLECVQDMDHENMFWYRQDPGLGLRLIYFSYDVKMKEKGDIPEGYSVSREKKERFSLILESASTNQTSMYLCASSSDQGQGIPYEQYFGPGTRLTVT.

The CDR3 bases are TGCAGCGTCGGACAGTACAATGAGCAGTTCTTC. Its protein product is CSVGQYNEQFF. This chain connects TRBV29-1 to TRBJ2-1, with D perhaps TRBD1 (6 bases). V lost 6 bases and J 4 bases, leaving 7 bases between the germline ends. This CDR3 comprises 11 residues. Germline values: CDR1 SQVTM, CDR2 ANQGSEA.

This clone showed up just a few times. The chain joins TRBV5-3 to TRBJ2-1; TRBD2 aligns across 7 bases. TRBV5-3 is identified as an open reading frame with a role that is uncertain. V was pared by 4 bases and J by 8 bases, with 12 bases of the junction left unmatched. This CDR3 comprises 15 residues. CDR3 sequence (DNA): TGTGCCAGAAGCCGTGGGCCACCCCGGGGGGATGAGCAGTTCTTC. This encodes CARSRGPPRGDEQFF.

The chain joins TRBV19 to TRBJ2-7; TRBD1 agrees at 7 bases. V lost 0 bases and J lost 2; bases outside the gene matches: 4. The CDR3 runs 15 residues. Looked up from germline, CDR1 is LNHDA and CDR2 is SQIVND (reference sequence). CDR3 sequence (DNA): TGTGCCAGTAGTATAGAGACAGGGCGAACCTACGAGCAGTACTTC. It yields the protein CASSIETGRTYEQYF.

With respect to this clone: This CDR3 is also generated by other DNA sequences in the sample. The genes are TRBV18 and TRBJ1-5; the match to TRBD1 covers 9 bases. The V gene's germline CDR1 is KGHSH and CDR2 LQKENI. The CDR3 covers 13 residues. V was clipped by 4 bases and J by 5 bases; unmatched bases: 0. As DNA, the CDR3 is TGTGCCAGCTCACGGACAGGGGATCAGCCCCAGCATTTT. It is translated as CASSRTGDQPQHF.

Remarks on this clone: Other DNA sequences within the sample encode an identical CDR3. The rearrangement uses TRBV9 and TRBJ1-2, with 9 bases fitting TRBD1. The V gene's germline CDR1 is SGDLS and CDR2 YYNGEE. The length of the CDR3 is 15 residues. The ends lost 2 bases at V and 2 bases at J; junction bases unmatched: 4. CDR3 sequence: CASSVGGTGNYGYTF. In nucleotides, the CDR3 is TGTGCCAGCAGCGTCGGCGGGACAGGGAACTATGGCTACACCTTC.

V is TRBV15 and J is TRBJ2-7; D not resolved. V lost 3 bases and J lost 4, with 4 bases in between. The germline V gene encodes CDR1 LNHNV and CDR2 YYDKDF (reference sequence). The CDR3 runs 11 residues. CDR3 sequence (DNA): TGTGCCACCAGCAGGGGGTACGAGCAGTACTTC. Translated: CATSRGYEQYF.

The chain joins TRBV7-9 to TRBJ2-2; 13 positions match TRBD2. In germline, CDR1 is SEHNR, CDR2 FQNEAQ (reference sequence). The CDR3 is made up of 15 amino acids. The V gene end was trimmed by 8 bases and the J gene end by 7 bases; junction bases not matched to a gene: 7. CDR3 in amino acids: CASRTSGSLSGELFF. The DNA for the CDR3 is TGTGCCAGCCGGACTAGCGGGAGTCTCAGCGGGGAGCTGTTTTTT.

This clone was detected once. The chain joins TRBV11-2 to TRBJ2-2; unclear D gene. Trimming removed 5 bases from V and 6 bases from J, with 13 bases in between. The germline V gene has CDR1 SGHAT and CDR2 FQNNGV. The CDR3 extends over 14 amino acids. This CDR3 reads CASSLLRPAGELFF. DNA of the CDR3: TGTGCCAGCAGCCTACTCAGGCCGGCCGGGGAGCTGTTTTTT. Full variable domain (outside the CDR3, taken from reference TRBV11-2 and TRBJ2-2): EAGVAQSPRYKIIEKRQSVAFWCNPISGHATLYWYQQILGQGPKLLIQFQNNGVVDDSQLPKDRFSAERLKGVDSTLKIQPAKLEDSAVYLCASSLLRPAGELFFGEGSRLTVL.

The V call is TRBV4-2, the J call TRBJ2-5; D is unresolved. Trimming pared 1 base from V and 4 bases from J, leaving 10 bases between. Germline V gene data show CDR1 as LGHNA and CDR2 as YNFKEQ. The CDR3 runs 14 residues. Written as DNA, the CDR3 is TGTGCCAGCAGCCAAGCGTGGGCCTCAGAGACCCAGTACTTC. Its translation: CASSQAWASETQYF.

The V and J genes are TRBV6-1 and TRBJ1-5; D may be TRBD1 (6 bases). Germline V CDR1 and CDR2: MNHNS, SASEGT. The V and J ends lost 3 bases and 1 base respectively, with 10 bases between them. The CDR3 is 15 amino acids. The CDR3 DNA reads TGTGCCAGCAGTGAGGGGGGGCAAAGCAATCAGCCCCAGCATTTT. Translating it yields CASSEGGQSNQPQHF.

The genes are TRBV7-2 and TRBJ1-1, with no clear D. The CDR3 runs 13 residues. Trimming removed 4 bases at V and 1 base at J, with 7 bases between. From germline, CDR1 is SGHTA and CDR2 FQGNSA. The CDR3 here is CASSSQRNTEAFF. The CDR3 DNA follows: TGTGCCAGCAGCTCGCAGAGGAACACTGAAGCTTTCTTT.

V is TRBV4-1 and J is TRBJ1-3; D is uncertain. The length of the CDR3 is 13 residues. V dropped 1 base and J dropped 3 bases, with 4 bases sitting between them. CDR1 and CDR2 from the germline V gene are MGHRA and YSYEKL. The CDR3 region is CASSQVNGNTIYF. CDR3 nucleotides: TGCGCCAGCAGCCAAGTGAATGGAAACACCATATATTTT.

This clone was observed a handful of times. This chain connects TRBV28 to TRBJ2-7, with D hard to call. This CDR3 spans 12 amino acids. Deletions cut 7 bases from V and 9 bases from J, with 16 bases between. Germline V gene sequence: CDR1 MDHEN, CDR2 SYDVKM. CDR3 nucleotides: TGTGCCAGCACCGCCATGGGCTTGCGGCAGTACTTC. It yields the protein CASTAMGLRQYF.

The genes are TRBV4-3 and TRBJ2-4; D perhaps matches TRBD2 (6 bases). The CDR3 covers 21 residues. Trimming stripped 1 base from V and 1 base from J, with 26 bases between. Germline CDR1 LGHNA, CDR2 YSLEER. The CDR3: CASSQVVPGFASEGAKNIQYF. CDR3 sequence (DNA): TGCGCCAGCAGCCAAGTAGTCCCGGGGTTCGCATCGGAGGGGGCCAAAAACATTCAGTACTTC.

Regarding this clone: Other DNA sequences in the same sample also yield this CDR3. The genes are TRBV7-2 and TRBJ2-5; D not resolved. The CDR3 loop spans 13 amino acids. With 1 base removed from V and 6 bases from J, the gap between germline ends came to 9 bases. Per the germline V gene, CDR1 is SGHTA and CDR2 is FQGNSA. The chain's CDR3 is CASSLEGRQTQYF. DNA for the CDR3: TGTGCCAGCAGCTTAGAAGGGCGGCAGACCCAGTACTTC.